These T cell receptor beta chains were read from a single sample in a study of T cell responses to AZD1222 COVID-19 vaccine. Sequenced by immunoSEQ multiplex PCR; TCRdb stores in-frame clones only, minus some. Here the sample spans some 140,000 clones, 85% being singletons. This sample comprised peripheral blood, obtained 28 days after the second dose of the MenACWY control vaccine. These receptors came from an adult who received the MenACWY meningococcal vaccine as a control. Both conserved end residues are part of each CDR3. A D gene is named only where the DNA matches it firmly. Size tells how often a clone was seen (once, few, many) or the class of an expanded clone, and some rows leave it out.

abundance	v_gene	d_gene	j_gene	CDR3nt	CDR3aa
.	TRBV21-1	.	TRBJ2-3	TGTGCCAGCAGCAAAGGTACACTCCCCTCTAGCACAGATACGCAGTATTTT	CASSKGTLPSSTDTQYF
few	TRBV11-2	.	TRBJ1-2	TGTGCCAGCAGCCCCCCGGGGTTCCGCGGCTATGGCTACACCTTC	CASSPPGFRGYGYTF
once	TRBV3-1/TRBV3-2	.	TRBJ2-3	TGTGCCAGCAGCCAAGATTCTACCAATACGCAGTATTTT	CASSQDSTNTQYF
.	TRBV6-1	TRBD1	TRBJ1-4	TGTGCCAGCAGTGAAGCAGGGGGCTTTGAAAAACTGTTTTTT	CASSEAGGFEKLFF
.	TRBV12-3/TRBV12-4	.	TRBJ1-1	TGTGCCAGCAGTGTACTGAACACTGAAGCTTTCTTT	CASSVLNTEAFF
.	TRBV5-1	TRBD1	TRBJ2-5	TGCGCCAGCAGCTTGGGAGCGACAGGGGGCGAGACCCAGTACTTC	CASSLGATGGETQYF
.	TRBV27	TRBD1	TRBJ1-1	TGTGCCAGCAGTAGACAGGGGACTGAAGCTTTCTTT	CASSRQGTEAFF
.	TRBV4-1	.	TRBJ1-4	TGCGCCAGCAGCCAAGAAGGGGGGACCCTATGGAATGAAAAACTGTTTTTT	CASSQEGGTLWNEKLFF
once	TRBV5-1	.	TRBJ2-3	TGCGCCAGCAGCTTGCAACTAACCTACACAGATACGCAGTATTTT	CASSLQLTYTDTQYF
.	TRBV6-5	.	TRBJ1-5	TGTGCCAGCGGGGAGGGGGGCCCTCAGCCCCAGCATTTT	CASGEGGPQPQHF